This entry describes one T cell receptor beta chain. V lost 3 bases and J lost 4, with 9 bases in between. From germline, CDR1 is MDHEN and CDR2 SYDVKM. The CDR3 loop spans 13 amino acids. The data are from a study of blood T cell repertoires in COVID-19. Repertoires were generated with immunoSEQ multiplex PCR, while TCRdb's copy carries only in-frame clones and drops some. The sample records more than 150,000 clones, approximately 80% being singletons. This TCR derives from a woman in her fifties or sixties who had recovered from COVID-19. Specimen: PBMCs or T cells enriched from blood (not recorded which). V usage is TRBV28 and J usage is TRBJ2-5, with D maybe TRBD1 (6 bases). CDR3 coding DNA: TGTGCCAGCAGTTTTGGACAGCGAGAGACCCAGTACTTC. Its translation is CASSFGQRETQYF.